These 29 T cell receptor beta chains originate from one sample sequenced in a study of blood T cells in healthy people across ages. PCR was performed a second time for 7 to 11 cycles using a sample-barcoded 5' primer and a J-beta primer mix. TCRdb re-called the 5' RACE reads with MiXCR, one entry per CDR3 protein. The sample shows approximately 800,000 distinct CDR3 sequences, about 34% of them seen only once. Sequencing input: blood. These receptors all stem from a man aged 18 to 35 in good health.

The genes are TRBV4-2 and TRBJ2-6, with D tentatively TRBD2 (5 bases). CDR1 is LGHNA, CDR2 YNFKEQ, per germline. The germline V and J ends were trimmed by 1 base and 5 bases, with 12 bases remaining between them. CDR3 length: 16 residues. CDR3 nucleotides: TGTGCCAGCAGCCAAGGGACTGGGAGTAGGGCCAACGTCCTGACTTTC. This sequence encodes CASSQGTGSRANVLTF.

The DNA of the CDR3 is TGCAGTGCTGGGACAGGGGGCCGGCTGGGCTATGGCTACACCTTC. Protein product: CSAGTGGRLGYGYTF. The gene calls are TRBV20-1 and TRBJ1-2, with TRBD1 matching 12 bases. V shed 5 bases and J 4 bases; nucleotides not matched to a gene: 8. CDR3 length equals 15 residues. Germline V gene lookup returns CDR1 DFQATT and CDR2 SNEGSKA (reference sequence).

This clonotype was seen ten or more times. J is TRBJ1-2 and V is TRBV6-5, with D possibly being TRBD1 (5 bases). CDR3 size: 12 residues. Germline V gene lookup returns CDR1 MNHEY and CDR2 SVGAGI. Trimming pared 7 bases from V and 8 bases from J, leaving 14 bases between. This chain's CDR3 is CASTSGVQGYTF. DNA for the CDR3: TGTGCCAGCACATCGGGGGTGCAAGGCTACACCTTC.

The table lists this clonotype with many counts. CDR3 loop: CASSLSLGGQASSTDTQYF. CDR3 in DNA: TGTGCCAGCAGCCTGTCATTGGGGGGACAAGCCTCTAGCACAGATACGCAGTATTTT. V gene TRBV7-6 combines with J gene TRBJ2-3; the D gene could be TRBD1 or TRBD2 (6 bases each). The CDR3 contains 19 residues. Between the trimmed V and J ends, which lost 5 bases and 0 bases, there was a span of 24 bases. Looked up from germline, CDR1 is SGHVS and CDR2 is FNYEAQ.

This clonotype was seen only a few times. The chain carries TRBV28 and TRBJ1-2; D possibly corresponds to TRBD1 (5 bases). Germline CDR1 is MDHEN and CDR2 is SYDVKM. The V gene lost 7 bases and the J gene lost 4 bases, with 16 bases spanning the gap. This CDR3 has 14 amino acids. CDR3 nucleotides: TGTGCCAGCAACGAGAAGGCGGGACCCTATGGCTACACCTTC. Protein sequence: CASNEKAGPYGYTF.

This clonotype was counted only a few times. The gene calls are TRBV3-1 and TRBJ2-3; D is unclear. The CDR3 loop spans 15 amino acids. Germline CDR1 reads LGHDT; CDR2 reads YNNKEL (reference sequence). The V end was cut by 0 bases, the J end by 4 bases, with 11 bases between. CDR3 amino acids: CASSQEMRNADTQYF. CDR3 nucleotide sequence: TGTGCCAGCAGCCAAGAGATGCGGAACGCAGATACGCAGTATTTT.

V is TRBV20-1 and J is TRBJ1-1; 7 bases align to TRBD1. This CDR3 is 14 amino acids long. From germline, CDR1 is DFQATT and CDR2 SNEGSKA (reference sequence). Trimming at V came to 0 bases and at J to 8 bases, leaving 9 bases not matched to a gene. In nucleotides, the CDR3 is TGCAGTGCTAGAGAACTACAGGGGTCTGAGGAAGCTTTCTTT. Protein sequence: CSARELQGSEEAFF.

The chain carries TRBV7-6 and TRBJ2-7; no firm D call. Trimming removed 4 bases from V and 1 base from J, with 8 bases in between. There are 13 residues in the CDR3. Germline CDR1 reads SGHVS; CDR2 reads FNYEAQ. CDR3: CASSSEQSYEQYF. The CDR3 nucleotides read TGTGCCAGCAGCTCTGAGCAGTCCTACGAGCAGTACTTC.

Turning to this clonotype: At one end, the junction sequence differs from germline, possibly due to a read error. The CDR3 region has the DNA TGTGCCGGCAGCTTACCCGACAGGGCCTACGAGCAGTACTTC. This translates into CAGSLPDRAYEQYF. This chain joins TRBV11-2 and TRBJ2-7; 7 nucleotides line up with TRBD1. The germline CDR1 and CDR2 sequences are SGHAT and FQNNGV. This CDR3 is 14 amino acids long. Drawing the rest from reference TRBV11-2 and TRBJ2-7, the complete variable domain is EAGVAQSPRYKIIEKRQSVAFWCNPISGHATLYWYQQILGQGPKLLIQFQNNGVVDDSQLPKDRFSAERLKGVDSTLKIQPAKLEDSAVYLCAGSLPDRAYEQYFGPGTRLTVT.

The J gene is TRBJ1-4, the V gene TRBV29-1; D is uncertain. Trimming took 8 bases from V and 7 from J, leaving 17 bases between them. CDR1 and CDR2 (germline): SQVTM, ANQGSEA. The CDR3 totals 13 residues. The CDR3, as DNA: TGCAGCACTGAAGGGTACTATGGTGAAAAACTGTTTTTT. Amino acid sequence: CSTEGYYGEKLFF. Using reference TRBV29-1 and TRBJ1-4 for the parts outside the CDR3, the full variable domain is SAVISQKPSRDICQRGTSLTIQCQVDSQVTMMFWYRQQPGQSLTLIATANQGSEATYESGFVIDKFPISRPNLTFSTLTVSNMSPEDSSIYLCSTEGYYGEKLFFGSGTQLSVL.

The chain uses TRBV20-1 and TRBJ2-7; D not certain. The CDR3 has 13 residues. Trimming stripped 3 bases from V and 7 bases from J, with 16 bases between. Germline V gene data show CDR1 as DFQATT and CDR2 as SNEGSKA (reference sequence). CDR3 region: CSASPGWSWEQYF. CDR3 nucleotides: TGCAGTGCTAGCCCAGGTTGGTCGTGGGAGCAGTACTTC.

This chain connects TRBV3-1 to TRBJ2-1; D perhaps matches TRBD2 (7 bases). The CDR3 totals 17 residues. Germline values: CDR1 LGHDT, CDR2 YNNKEL (reference sequence). V gave up 0 bases and J gave up 4 bases, with 16 bases separating them. CDR3 coding DNA: TGTGCCAGCAGCCAAGAGTTGGTAGGGGGGGCATACAATGAGCAGTTCTTC. This sequence encodes CASSQELVGGAYNEQFF.

This clonotype was detected once. A much bigger clone sits one base away, suggesting this may be a read error. The genes are TRBV12-3 or TRBV12-4 and TRBJ2-5; D is ambiguous. The J call is uncertain, as TRBJ2-1 better fits the DNA end. This CDR3 spans 14 amino acids. The CDR3 nucleotides read TGTGCCAGCAGCCGCAATGGTCCCCAAGAGACCCAGTTCTTC. As protein: CASSRNGPQETQFF.

As to this clonotype: A junction end diverges from the germline sequence, so it may reflect a read error. The rearrangement joins TRBV29-1 to TRBJ2-1; D is ambiguous. This CDR3 comprises 12 residues. The V gene's germline CDR1 is SQVTM and CDR2 ANQGSEA. CDR3 loop: CSVELRDNAQFF. The CDR3 region has the DNA TGCAGCGTTGAGTTGCGAGACAATGCGCAGTTCTTC.

The chain joins TRBV27 to TRBJ2-1; TRBD1 might be the D (5 bases). V was pared by 2 bases and J by 2 bases, with 10 bases between. Per germline, CDR1 MNHEY and CDR2 SMNVEV (reference sequence). This CDR3 has 15 residues. The CDR3 nucleotides read TGTGCCAGCAGTTTAGAAGGCAGGGCCTACAATGAGCAGTTCTTC. This gives the protein CASSLEGRAYNEQFF.

This clonotype has just a few counts. The V and J genes are TRBV4-1 and TRBJ2-4, with 9 bases identical to TRBD2. Germline assignment: CDR1 MGHRA and CDR2 YSYEKL. The CDR3 length is 16 residues. Trimming took 1 base from V and 1 from J; bases not matched to a gene: 2. The CDR3 sequence: CASSQGRGGAKNIQYF. The CDR3 coding sequence is TGCGCCAGCAGCCAAGGGCGGGGGGGGGCCAAAAACATTCAGTACTTC.

This chain uses TRBV4-3 with TRBJ2-3; 11 bases are shared with TRBD2. The length of the CDR3 is 19 residues. The trim removed 0 bases at V and 6 bases at J, leaving 14 bases unmatched. The germline V gene has CDR1 LGHNA and CDR2 YSLEER. The CDR3 region is CASSQDLTRPSGGMDTQYF. CDR3 in DNA: TGCGCCAGCAGCCAAGATCTTACCCGGCCTAGCGGGGGGATGGATACGCAGTATTTT.

In this sample, this clonotype turned up a few times. CDR3 coding DNA: TGTGCCAGCAGTGAAGGGATCAGAGGACAGGATGGCTACACCTTC. It codes for CASSEGIRGQDGYTF. This rearrangement joins TRBV6-1 to TRBJ1-2; the match to TRBD1 covers 7 bases. Germline V gene sequence: CDR1 MNHNS, CDR2 SASEGT. The CDR3 runs to 15 residues. The V and J ends lost 1 base and 6 bases, in that order; junction bases with no gene match: 8.

The V and J genes are TRBV29-1 and TRBJ2-1; D unclear. The V gene's germline CDR1 is SQVTM and CDR2 ANQGSEA. V lost 4 bases, J lost 9 bases, and 16 bases lay in between. The CDR3 runs to 13 residues. The CDR3 region has the DNA TGCAGCGTTGTCGGACCGGGTCCTCCTGAGCAGTTCTTC. Amino acid sequence: CSVVGPGPPEQFF.

This clonotype was seen at least ten times. The rearrangement uses TRBV6-5 and TRBJ2-7; perhaps D is TRBD1 or TRBD2 (6 bases each). The CDR3 spans 13 residues. Germline CDR1 reads MNHEY; CDR2 reads SVGAGI. V was shortened by 8 bases and J by 5 bases, with 16 bases between the two germline ends. CDR3 region: CASWGAGGDEQYF. CDR3 DNA: TGTGCCAGCTGGGGGGCAGGCGGGGACGAGCAGTACTTC.

The chain has TRBV12-3 or TRBV12-4 and TRBJ2-3, with D tentatively TRBD2 (5 bases). Trimming pared 4 bases from V and 7 bases from J, leaving 15 bases between. This CDR3 is built from 14 residues. This CDR3 is CASSSAGRAHTQYF. Written as DNA, the CDR3 is TGTGCCAGCAGTTCCGCGGGTAGAGCACATACGCAGTATTTT.

This clonotype was seen ten or more times. This chain uses TRBV4-1 with TRBJ2-1; either TRBD1 or TRBD2 may fit D (5 bases each). The germline CDR1 and CDR2 sequences are MGHRA and YSYEKL. Trimming stripped 4 bases from V and 13 bases from J, with 14 bases between. There are 12 residues in the CDR3. The CDR3 sequence is CASSPPSWDQFF. The CDR3 bases are TGCGCCAGCAGCCCGCCCTCCTGGGACCAGTTCTTC.

The V and J genes are TRBV6-1 and TRBJ2-5; no firm D call. Per the germline V gene, CDR1 is MNHNS and CDR2 is SASEGT. V gave up 7 bases and J gave up 11 bases, with 17 bases separating them. The CDR3 runs to 12 residues. The CDR3 reads CASNPGYNEQYF. The CDR3 nucleotides read TGTGCCAGCAACCCTGGGTACAATGAGCAGTACTTC.

This clonotype was seen only once. The chain links TRBV29-1 to TRBJ2-1; no definite D call. The CDR3 has 10 residues. Germline V gene sequence: CDR1 SQVTM, CDR2 ANQGSEA. V lost 2 bases and J lost 15, with 11 bases in between. DNA of the CDR3: TGCAGCGTTGAACGGGCCCCTTCGTTCTTC. Protein: CSVERAPSFF.

This chain uses TRBV5-1 with TRBJ2-1; D not certain. The CDR3 spans 12 residues. CDR1 SGHRS and CDR2 YFSETQ come from the germline V gene. V shed 2 bases and J shed 5 bases, with 5 bases lying between them. CDR3 DNA sequence: TGCGCCAGCAGCTTTACAGACAATGAGCAGTTCTTC. This sequence encodes CASSFTDNEQFF. Based on the CDR3 plus reference TRBV5-1 and TRBJ2-1, the full variable domain is KAGVTQTPRYLIKTRGQQVTLSCSPISGHRSVSWYQQTPGQGLQFLFEYFSETQRNKGNFPGRFSGRQFSNSRSEMNVSTLELGDSALYLCASSFTDNEQFFGPGTRLTVL.

The V gene is TRBV10-3, the J gene TRBJ1-2; D ambiguous. Per the germline V gene, CDR1 is ENHRY and CDR2 is SYGVKD. This CDR3 is 15 amino acids long. V was trimmed by 6 bases and J by 6 bases, leaving 20 bases between them. CDR3 sequence (DNA): TGTGCCATCAGCCCCGACGCGGGAAGGTTGAATGGCTACACCTTC. Protein: CAISPDAGRLNGYTF.

V usage is TRBV15 and J usage is TRBJ2-7; D is undetermined. The germline CDR1 and CDR2 sequences are LNHNV and YYDKDF (reference sequence). V lost 0 bases and J 7 bases, leaving 10 bases between the germline ends. This CDR3 has 13 residues. Here the CDR3 DNA reads TGTGCCACCAGCAGAGACAAATACAATGAGCAGTACTTC. It codes for CATSRDKYNEQYF. The entire variable domain, with the rest obtained from reference TRBV15 and TRBJ2-7, is as follows: DAMVIQNPRYQVTQFGKPVTLSCSQTLNHNVMYWYQQKSSQAPKLLFHYYDKDFNNEADTPDNFQSRRPNTSFCFLDIRSPGLGDTAMYLCATSRDKYNEQYFGPGTRLTVT.

This chain links TRBV14 with TRBJ1-2, with 9 bases fitting TRBD1. This CDR3 comprises 17 residues. V shed 6 bases and J 0 bases; nucleotides not matched to a gene: 11. In germline, CDR1 is SGHDN, CDR2 FVKESK. As DNA, the CDR3 is TGTGCCAGCAGTATAGGGACAGGGATTTCAGCTAACTATGGCTACACCTTC. This gives the protein CASSIGTGISANYGYTF.

This rearrangement joins TRBV12-3 or TRBV12-4 to TRBJ1-5; 7 nucleotides agree with TRBD1. CDR3 length: 14 residues. Losses at the gene ends were 6 bases for V and 0 bases for J; bases not matched to a gene: 2. The CDR3 nucleotides read TGTGCCAGCAGGGGACAGAATAGCAATCAGCCCCAGCATTTT. This gives the protein CASRGQNSNQPQHF.